This TCR beta chain derives from a study of blood T cell repertoires in COVID-19. Study at large: Specimens from acute and convalescent COVID-19 originated in the United States, Italy and Spain. PBMCs, B-cell-depleted T cells, or T cells were the source of the cDNA or gDNA that made up the material.

Methods used by the authors: Cell counts per sample came from amplifying reference gene primers. The method was immunoSEQ multiplex PCR; TCRdb's version includes in-frame clones alone and lacks a portion of them. That table gives V, J and clone size, and the DNA gave D and trimming. The sample includes approximately 100,000 clones, roughly 84% of them seen just once. This CDR3 comprises 16 residues. V dropped 3 bases and J dropped 3 bases, with 18 bases sitting between them. The germline V gene encodes CDR1 WSHSY and CDR2 SAAADI. The TCR comes from a human donor in a cohort sampled during active COVID-19. The sample comprised peripheral blood. V usage is TRBV10-2 and J usage is TRBJ2-7; tentative D call: TRBD1 (6 bases). CDR3 coding DNA: TGCGCCAGCAGTGACCCGTGGGACAATGCTTACTACGAGCAGTACTTC. Its protein product is CASSDPWDNAYYEQYF.